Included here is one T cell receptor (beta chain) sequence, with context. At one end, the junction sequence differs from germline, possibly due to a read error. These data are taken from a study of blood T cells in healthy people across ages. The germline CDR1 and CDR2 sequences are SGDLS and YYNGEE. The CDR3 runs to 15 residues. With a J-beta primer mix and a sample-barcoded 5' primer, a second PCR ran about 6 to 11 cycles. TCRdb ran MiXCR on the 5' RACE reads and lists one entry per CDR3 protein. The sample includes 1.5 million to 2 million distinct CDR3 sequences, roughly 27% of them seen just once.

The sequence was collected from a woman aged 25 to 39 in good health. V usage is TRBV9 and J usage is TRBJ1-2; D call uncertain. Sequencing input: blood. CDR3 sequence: CASNVEGRANYGYTF. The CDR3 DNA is TGTGCCAGCAACGTAGAAGGGCGCGCTAACTATGGCTACACCTTC.